This is a list of T cell receptor beta chains from one sample in a study of cytomegalovirus exposure and HLA in healthy donors. The assay was immunoSEQ multiplex PCR, and TCRdb's table has in-frame clones only and misses some. The sample carries tens of thousands of clones, roughly nine tenths recorded once. The sequenced material came from PBMCs. The receptors come from a woman under 40 in good health and CMV-seronegative. The CDR3 runs from the conserved cysteine through the conserved F or W. The D gene is left open where the match is weak. Only part of the rows carry a size: once, few, many, or a class if the clone is expanded.

TRBJ2-3,TRBD2,TRBV7-3,NA,TGTGCCAGCAGCTCCCGTGTAGCGGGAGGGGCAGATACGCAGTATTTT,CASSSRVAGGADTQYF
TRBJ2-1,NA,TRBV19,NA,TGTGCCAGTAGTATTGTGGGACTTGGAGGTGAGCAGTTCTTC,CASSIVGLGGEQFF
TRBJ1-1,NA,TRBV6-5,NA,TGTGCCAGCAGTTACTCGCGGGTCGGTACGAACACTGAAGCTTTCTTT,CASSYSRVGTNTEAFF
TRBJ2-1,NA,TRBV5-1,NA,TGCGCCAGCAGCTTGGGCGGGGTCTTATCCTACAATGAGCAGTTCTTC,CASSLGGVLSYNEQFF
TRBJ2-3,NA,TRBV28,NA,TGTGCCAGCAGTTTGCGGTCCCGCATCGTAACCGTGCAGTATTTT,CASSLRSRIVTVQYF
TRBJ2-3,TRBD1,TRBV28,NA,TGTGCCAGCAGTCCCCGGACAGGGGCGAACACAGATACGCAGTATTTT,CASSPRTGANTDTQYF
TRBJ2-2,NA,TRBV18,NA,TGTGCCAGCTCACCACCGATCGGGAGCGGGAACACCGGGGAGCTGTTTTTT,CASSPPIGSGNTGELFF
TRBJ2-7,TRBD1,TRBV9,few,TGTGCCAGCAGCGACCCGACAGGGGGCGACTCCTACGAGCAGTACTTC,CASSDPTGGDSYEQYF
TRBJ1-1,NA,TRBV7-2,NA,TGTGCCAGCAGCTTAGGGACAGATATGAACACTGAAGCTTTCTTT,CASSLGTDMNTEAFF
TRBJ1-2,NA,TRBV30,once,TGTGCCTGGTTTTCTAACGGCTACACCTTC,CAWFSNGYTF
TRBJ2-5,TRBD1,TRBV11-1,once,TGTGCCAGCAGCCCCGACAGGGGGGCGGGCCAAGAGACCCAGTACTTC,CASSPDRGAGQETQYF
TRBJ1-1,NA,TRBV30,NA,TGTGCCTGGAGTGTCGGGGCTGAAGCTTTCTTT,CAWSVGAEAFF
TRBJ2-7,NA,TRBV7-9,once,TGTGCCAGCAGCCTCAATGGGGCGGTCAGGGTCGAGCAGTACTTC,CASSLNGAVRVEQYF
TRBJ1-2,TRBD1,TRBV19,NA,TGTGCCAGTAGTGCCGGACAGGGGCCCTATGGCTACACCTTC,CASSAGQGPYGYTF
TRBJ2-5,NA,TRBV27,NA,TGTGCCAGCAGGTCCCTCCCGGGGGGCGCCGAGACCCAGTACTTC,CASRSLPGGAETQYF
TRBJ2-7,NA,TRBV28,NA,TGTGCCAGCAGTCCCCTTCTAGGAAGCGGCTACGAGCAGTACTTC,CASSPLLGSGYEQYF
TRBJ2-3,NA,TRBV27,NA,TGTGCCAGTCAAGAAACGGCCGGGAGAGGGCCAGATACGCAGTATTTT,CASQETAGRGPDTQYF
TRBJ1-2,TRBD1,TRBV7-9,NA,TGTGCCAGCAGCCTTCCACAGGGGGGGACGGCCCTTTTGGGCTACACCTTC,CASSLPQGGTALLGYTF
TRBJ2-6,NA,TRBV29-1,NA,TGCAGCGTTCATCCCCAGTCTGGGGCCAACGTCCTGACTTTC,CSVHPQSGANVLTF
TRBJ2-2,TRBD1,TRBV4-1,NA,TGCGCCAGCAGCCCACTCGGACAGGGAAACACCGGGGAGCTGTTTTTT,CASSPLGQGNTGELFF
TRBJ1-2,NA,TRBV11-2,NA,TGTGCCAGCAGCGACATTGGCTATGGCTACACCTTC,CASSDIGYGYTF
TRBJ2-1,TRBD2,TRBV5-6,once,TGTGCCAGCAGAGGACTAGCGGGAGTCAGTGAGCAGTTCTTC,CASRGLAGVSEQFF
TRBJ2-1,NA,TRBV11-3,NA,TGTGCCAGCAGCGGGGGGACCTCAAATGAGCAGTTCTTC,CASSGGTSNEQFF
TRBJ2-2,NA,TRBV18,NA,TGTGCCAGCTCACCACGGGGGGCCGGGGAGCTGTTTTTT,CASSPRGAGELFF
TRBJ2-1,TRBD2,TRBV7-9,NA,TGTGCCAGCAGCCTAGCGGGAGGGCCGAGGTTCTTC,CASSLAGGPRFF
TRBJ1-1,NA,TRBV14,NA,TGTGCCAGCAGCCCCCAGACAGGAGGGAACACTGAAGCTTTCTTT,CASSPQTGGNTEAFF
TRBJ2-7,TRBD1,TRBV19,NA,TGTGCCAGTAGCAGACAGGGCTTCTCCTACGAGCAGTACTTC,CASSRQGFSYEQYF